A single sample is the source of the 14 T cell receptor beta chains below, sequenced in a study of T cells in women clearing cervical HPV infection. Produced via immunoSEQ multiplex PCR; TCRdb's table is partial and in-frame only. The sample totals under 45,000 clones; its top ten clones hold 6% to 7.5%. The source material was blood buffy coat. These receptors all come from a woman between 18 and 70 years old with a cervical HPV16 infection that either progressed to CIN3+ or cleared (not recorded which).

Comment on this clone: Read coverage stops 3 residues before the CDR3 terminus; the germline J gene supplies the remainder. The chain carries TRBV7-9 and TRBJ1-2, with D uncertain. V was trimmed by 7 bases and J by 2 bases, leaving 14 bases between them. This CDR3 spans 14 amino acids. Germline CDR1 is SEHNR and CDR2 is FQNEAQ (reference sequence). CDR3 residues: CASTTTHLNYGYTF. CDR3 DNA, as far as it was read: TGTGCCAGCACAACGACTCATTTAAACTATGGC.

To note about this clone: The DNA ends 3 residues before the CDR3 does, and the rest of the CDR3 is filled in from the germline J gene. The chain couples TRBV4-2 to TRBJ2-7, with 8 positions matching TRBD2. The J segment lost 3 bases and the V segment lost 0 bases, leaving 4 bases of the junction unmatched. CDR3 length equals 15 residues. Germline values: CDR1 LGHNA, CDR2 YNFKEQ. Incomplete CDR3 DNA: TGTGCCAGCAGCCAAGACGGTAGCGGGGTCTACGAG. Its protein is CASSQDGSGVYE. The CDR3 as a whole reads CASSQDGSGVYEQYF.

Note on this clone: From the germline J gene comes the end of the CDR3, since the read stops 3 residues before it. The V call is TRBV18, the J call TRBJ1-5; D not certain. This CDR3 is 12 amino acids long. Germline V gene data show CDR1 as KGHSH and CDR2 as LQKENI. Trimming cost V 6 bases and J 0 bases, with 3 bases left between them. CDR3 region: CASSRSNQPQHF. CDR3 bases read: TGTGCCAGCTCTCGTAGCAATCAGCCC.

A word on this clone: Sequencing ends 3 residues short of the CDR3 end; the germline J gene provides the rest. This chain joins TRBV20-1 and TRBJ2-3; the match to TRBD2 covers 8 bases. Germline CDR1 and CDR2: DFQATT and SNEGSKA (reference sequence). V shed 6 bases and J 5 bases; nucleotides not matched to a gene: 7. The CDR3 consists of 13 residues. The CDR3 DNA, read in part, is TGCAGTGCCCCCCCCGCGGGGGGAGATACG. Protein product: CSAPPAGGDT. The whole CDR3 region reads CSAPPAGGDTQYF.

Concerning this clone: The read is 3 residues too short to cover the CDR3 end, so that end is filled in from the germline J gene. The V gene is TRBV7-7, the J gene TRBJ2-1, with TRBD2 matching over 7 bases. J lost 3 bases, V lost 1 base, and 3 bases had no gene match. Germline V gene lookup returns CDR1 SSHAT and CDR2 FNYEAQ (reference sequence). CDR3 length equals 15 residues. The chain's CDR3 is CASSLGSGLYNEQFF. Partial CDR3 DNA: TGTGCCAGCAGCTTAGGTAGCGGGCTCTACAATGAG.

The sequenced CDR3 bases are TGCAGTGCTCAATCGACTAGCGGGAGGGCCGTGGAGACC. Protein product: CSAQSTSGRAVET. The CDR3 as a whole reads CSAQSTSGRAVETQYF. The V and J genes are TRBV20-1 and TRBJ2-5; 14 nucleotides match TRBD2. The sequence runs out 3 residues before the end of the CDR3; the remainder is reconstructed from the germline J gene. Trimming took 5 bases from V and 5 from J; bases not matched to a gene: 10. Germline lookup yields CDR1 DFQATT and CDR2 SNEGSKA (reference sequence). CDR3 length: 16 amino acids.

The chain's CDR3 is CASSLYSRDRDHEQYF. The DNA read from the CDR3 is TGCGCCAGCAGCCTGTACTCAAGGGACAGGGACCACGAG. This sequence joins TRBV5-1 and TRBJ2-7, with 9 bases lining up with TRBD1. The CDR3 end falls 3 residues outside the read, so it is completed with the germline J gene. With V trimmed by 4 bases and J by 5 bases, 13 bases remained unmatched. Germline CDR1 is SGHRS and CDR2 is YFSETQ. The CDR3 is 16 residues long. Based on the CDR3 plus reference TRBV5-1 and TRBJ2-7, the full variable domain is KAGVTQTPRYLIKTRGQQVTLSCSPISGHRSVSWYQQTPGQGLQFLFEYFSETQRNKGNFPGRFSGRQFSNSRSEMNVSTLELGDSALYLCASSLYSRDRDHEQYFGPGTRLTVT.

Of note for this clone: The read comes to an end 3 residues before the CDR3 does, leaving the germline J gene to fill in the end. This CDR3 is also generated by other DNA sequences in the sample. The chain joins TRBV7-9 to TRBJ1-1; D is possibly TRBD1 (5 bases). CDR1 and CDR2 (germline): SEHNR, FQNEAQ (reference sequence). This CDR3 is built from 12 residues. CDR3 in amino acids: CASSPGVDEAFF. The sequenced part of the CDR3 DNA is TGTGCCAGCAGCCCGGGGGTCGATGAG.

Comment on this clone: Read sequence stops 3 residues before the CDR3 end, and the germline J gene provides the missing end. J is TRBJ1-1 and V is TRBV7-9; 8 nucleotides agree with TRBD1. Germline loops: CDR1 SEHNR, CDR2 FQNEAQ (reference sequence). CDR3 length: 14 amino acids. The junction had 7 bases not matched to a gene; V was cut back by 6 bases and J by 4 bases. CDR3 DNA, as far as it was read: TGTGCCAGCAGTTCCACAGGGGGGACCACTGAA. Protein product: CASSSTGGTTE. In full, the CDR3 reads CASSSTGGTTEAFF.

The CDR3 DNA, read in part, is TGTGCCAGTAGTATCGGGACAGGGGGCGGGTATACC. The encoded protein is CASSIGTGGGYT. The whole CDR3 reads CASSIGTGGGYTYTF. The rearrangement uses TRBV19 and TRBJ1-2, with 12 bases aligning to TRBD1. The read finishes 3 residues shy of the CDR3 end, and the germline J gene is used to complete it. The CDR3 contains 15 residues. Germline CDR1 is LNHDA and CDR2 is SQIVND (reference sequence).

As regards this clone: The read stops 3 residues short of the end of the CDR3; the missing end is completed from the germline J gene. This chain joins TRBV20-1 and TRBJ2-1, with 9 bases fitting TRBD2. The length of the CDR3 is 13 residues. The V gene's germline CDR1 is DFQATT and CDR2 SNEGSKA (reference sequence). V was clipped by 6 bases and J by 4 bases; unmatched bases: 4. CDR3 DNA, as far as it was read: TGCAGTGCATTAGCGGGGGTTTACAATGAG. Its translation is CSALAGVYNE. The full-length CDR3 reads as CSALAGVYNEQFF.

As regards this clone: The missing CDR3 end, 3 residues past where the read stops, is filled in from the germline J gene. J is TRBJ1-3 and V is TRBV16; D ambiguous. V was clipped by 4 bases and J by 4 bases, with 8 bases between them. This CDR3 region has 13 residues. Germline values: CDR1 KGHSY, CDR2 FQNENV. The CDR3: CASSRRSGNTIYF. The part of the CDR3 DNA that was read is TGTGCCAGCAGCCGAAGGTCAGGAAACACC.

Notes on this clone: From the germline J gene comes the end of the CDR3, since the read stops 3 residues before it. This chain connects TRBV19 to TRBJ2-2, with 9 bases matching TRBD1. Germline CDR1 LNHDA, CDR2 SQIVND (reference sequence). The CDR3 consists of 17 residues. The CDR3 DNA, read in part, is TGTGCCAGTTCGGACAGGGGAATCGGGGCAACTAATGAAAAG. As protein: CASSDRGIGATNEK. The whole CDR3 sequence is CASSDRGIGATNEKLFF.

Worth noting for this clone: The CDR3 end is not reached by the read, which stops 3 residues before it; the germline J gene fills it in. V usage is TRBV30 and J usage is TRBJ2-2; 7 bases align to TRBD1. This CDR3 is built from 13 residues. From germline, CDR1 is GTSNPN and CDR2 SVGIG (reference sequence). CDR3 region: CAWSVQGREKLFF. The sequenced CDR3 bases are TGTGCCTGGAGTGTACAGGGGAGAGAAAAG.